The subject of this entry is one T cell receptor beta chain. The repertoire was sequenced with immunoSEQ multiplex PCR; TCRdb's copy has only in-frame clones and lacks some. The sample records approximately 48,000 clones, about 87% being singletons. This specimen comes from a study of regulatory and conventional T cells in RAG deficiency. V gave up 5 bases and J gave up 2 bases; unmatched junction bases: 8. Germline assignment: CDR1 SGHNT and CDR2 YENEEA. CDR3 length: 17 amino acids. Conventional CD4+ T cells were sorted from blood as CD25-low CD127-high cells. The same sample was also studied in work on regulatory T cells. From that report: Amplification used 52 TRBV primers and 13 TRBJ primers.

This TCR came from a human donor in good health. Sequencing was done on a sample of CD4+ effector T cells sorted from blood. This rearrangement joins TRBV11-3 to TRBJ2-3, with 12 bases matching TRBD2. This chain's CDR3 is CASSTWTSGMFTDTQYF. Written as DNA, the CDR3 is TGTGCCAGCAGCACCTGGACTAGCGGGATGTTCACAGATACGCAGTATTTT.